The 7 T cell receptor beta chains presented below share a single source sample, sequenced in a study of shared clonotypes between healthy human individuals. Some clones are missing from TCRdb's copy, which holds only in-frame ones; the method was immunoSEQ multiplex PCR. The sample shows 2 million to 2.5 million clones, around 95% of them seen only once. What was sequenced was naive CD4+ T cells sorted from blood. Subset indicated: CD45RA+ positively selected. The receptors stem from a man aged 18 to 29 in good health.

A single count supports this clone. Other DNA sequences from this sample encode an identical CDR3 as well. The chain recombines TRBV2 with TRBJ2-7, with D possibly TRBD2 on 5 matching bases. The V gene lost 4 bases and the J gene lost 1 base, with 8 bases spanning the gap. The germline V gene has CDR1 SNHLY and CDR2 FYNNEI. This CDR3 comprises 13 residues. Here the CDR3 reads CASSGGWSYEQYF. The CDR3 DNA follows: TGTGCCAGCAGTGGAGGGTGGTCCTACGAGCAGTACTTC. The full variable domain, in which reference TRBV2 and TRBJ2-7 provide the parts outside the CDR3, is EPEVTQTPSHQVTQMGQEVILRCVPISNHLYFYWYRQILGQKVEFLVSFYNNEISEKSEIFDDQFSVERPDGSNFTLKIRSTKLEDSAMYFCASSGGWSYEQYFGPGTRLTVT.

The chain combines TRBV19 with TRBJ2-1; possibly TRBD2 for D (5 bases). The CDR3 consists of 15 residues. The germline V and J ends were trimmed by 5 bases and 1 base, with 12 bases remaining between them. Germline lookup yields CDR1 LNHDA and CDR2 SQIVND (reference sequence). The CDR3 DNA reads as TGTGCCAGTAGTGGCCGGGATATTTCCTACAATGAGCAGTTCTTC. Amino acid sequence: CASSGRDISYNEQFF. Variable domain in full (rest from reference TRBV19 and TRBJ2-1): DGGITQSPKYLFRKEGQNVTLSCEQNLNHDAMYWYRQDPGQGLRLIYYSQIVNDFQKGDIAEGYSVSREKKESFPLTVTSAQKNPTAFYLCASSGRDISYNEQFFGPGTRLTVL.

V is TRBV7-9 and J is TRBJ2-3, with 14 nucleotides matching TRBD2. The trim removed 4 bases at V and 4 bases at J, leaving 4 bases unmatched. This CDR3 is built from 16 residues. Germline CDR1 reads SEHNR; CDR2 reads FQNEAQ (reference sequence). As DNA, the CDR3 is TGTGCCAGCAGCTGGGGACTAGCGGGAGCGGCAGATACGCAGTATTTT. This codes for CASSWGLAGAADTQYF.

Concerning this clone itself: Distinct nucleotide sequences in the sample also encode this CDR3. The rearrangement joins TRBV5-1 to TRBJ1-2; tentatively, D is TRBD1 (6 bases). V was shortened by 3 bases and J by 8 bases, with 14 bases between the two germline ends. CDR3 length: 13 residues. Germline loops: CDR1 SGHRS, CDR2 YFSETQ. CDR3 protein: CASSSGQPWGYTF. For the CDR3, the DNA is TGCGCCAGCAGCTCAGGACAGCCGTGGGGCTACACCTTC.

This chain connects TRBV28 to TRBJ1-2, with D tentatively TRBD1 (5 bases). This CDR3 contains 12 residues. Germline CDR1 reads MDHEN; CDR2 reads SYDVKM. Trimming shortened V by 6 bases and J by 7 bases, and 12 bases separated the two germline ends. As DNA, the CDR3 is TGTGCCAGCAGCACATCAGGGTTTGGCTACACCTTC. This codes for CASSTSGFGYTF.

The chain is built from TRBV6-5 and TRBJ1-5; D gene ambiguous. CDR1 is MNHEY and CDR2 is SVGAGI in the germline V gene. CDR3 length equals 13 residues. V lost 6 bases to trimming and J lost 6 bases, with 12 bases between them. This chain's CDR3 is CASSLERAQPQHF. The CDR3 DNA is TGTGCCAGCAGCTTAGAGAGGGCTCAGCCCCAGCATTTT.

The CDR3 is CASSTENLYEQYF. In DNA, the CDR3 is TGTGCCAGCAGCACCGAGAACCTCTACGAGCAGTACTTC. The chain links TRBV5-4 to TRBJ2-7; D uncertain. The CDR3 totals 13 residues. V was shortened by 4 bases and J by 3 bases, with 11 bases between the two germline ends. Germline V CDR1 and CDR2: SGHNT, YYREEE (reference sequence). The full variable domain, in which reference TRBV5-4 and TRBJ2-7 provide the parts outside the CDR3, is ETGVTQSPTHLIKTRGQQVTLRCSSQSGHNTVSWYQQALGQGPQFIFQYYREEENGRGNFPPRFSGLQFPNYSSELNVNALELDDSALYLCASSTENLYEQYFGPGTRLTVT.